The 31 T cell receptor beta chains listed next were all sequenced from one sample in a study of response to subunit inactivated influenza vaccine. TCRdb passed the RT-PCR reads through MiXCR, listing each CDR3 protein once. Of 200,000 to 300,000 distinct CDR3 sequences detected, 9% to 15% appear once; the ten largest clones hold about 8%. Source: non-naive T cells sorted from PBMCs, taken roughly 15 days before vaccination. Every receptor here comes from a man in his forties or fifties who received an inactivated influenza vaccine.

V gene TRBV18 combines with J gene TRBJ2-4, with a tentative D call TRBD2 (6 bases). CDR3 length: 17 amino acids. CDR1 is KGHSH and CDR2 is LQKENI in the germline V gene. The V end was cut by 4 bases, the J end by 2 bases, with 18 bases between. In DNA, the CDR3 is TGTGCCAGCTCACAGGACGGGGGATTCGGCACCAAAAACATTCAGTACTTC. Its protein is CASSQDGGFGTKNIQYF.

Ten or more counts support this clonotype. V and J are TRBV6-5 and TRBJ2-1; 7 nucleotides match TRBD2. The CDR3 loop spans 15 amino acids. With 6 bases clipped from V and 4 bases from J, the junction kept 9 bases outside the gene matches. Per germline, CDR1 MNHEY and CDR2 SVGAGI. CDR3 residues: CASSFTSEGYNEQFF. The CDR3 nucleotides are TGTGCCAGCAGCTTTACTAGCGAAGGGTACAATGAGCAGTTCTTC.

This clonotype was picked up many times. The V call is TRBV20-1, the J call TRBJ2-5; D call uncertain. The germline V and J ends were trimmed by 0 bases and 0 bases, with 8 bases remaining between them. The CDR3 is 14 amino acids. Germline CDR1 DFQATT, CDR2 SNEGSKA (reference sequence). The CDR3 protein is CSAREKWDQETQYF. In nucleotides, the CDR3 is TGCAGTGCTAGAGAAAAGTGGGACCAAGAGACCCAGTACTTC.

The chain carries TRBV6-1 and TRBJ2-7, with 8 bases fitting TRBD1. Germline CDR1 is MNHNS and CDR2 is SASEGT. The CDR3 consists of 17 residues. V lost 8 bases and J lost 4; bases outside the gene matches: 19. The CDR3 protein is CASSDTTGQGALYEQYF. The CDR3 coding sequence is TGTGCCAGCTCGGACACTACGGGGCAGGGGGCGTTGTACGAGCAGTACTTC.

This clonotype was observed a handful of times. The chain carries TRBV25-1 and TRBJ2-5; 7 nucleotides agree with TRBD2. CDR3 length: 17 residues. Per germline, CDR1 MGHDK and CDR2 SYGVNS. The J segment lost 5 bases and the V segment lost 1 base, leaving 13 bases of the junction unmatched. For the CDR3, the DNA is TGTGCCAGCAGTGAATCAGCTAGCGGAAGAGGAGGGGAGACCCAGTACTTC. Translated, it gives CASSESASGRGGETQYF.

This clonotype was found many times. The chain is built from TRBV5-1 and TRBJ2-7; D is perhaps TRBD1 or TRBD2 (5 bases each). Trimming stripped 4 bases from V and 2 bases from J, with 13 bases between. The CDR3 covers 14 residues. Germline V gene data show CDR1 as SGHRS and CDR2 as YFSETQ. Written as DNA, the CDR3 is TGCGCCAGCAGCCCGGGGACCGGCACCTACGAGCAGTACTTC. This translates into CASSPGTGTYEQYF.

This clonotype showed up many times. J is TRBJ2-7 and V is TRBV5-1; 9 bases match TRBD1. V lost 5 bases to trimming and J lost 4 bases; unmatched junction nucleotides: 10. CDR3 length equals 15 residues. Germline values: CDR1 SGHRS, CDR2 YFSETQ. DNA for the CDR3: TGCGCCAGCAGAACTACCGGGACAGGGTTTTACGAGCAGTACTTC. It translates to CASRTTGTGFYEQYF.

The chain joins TRBV7-9 to TRBJ2-4; unclear D gene. The V gene lost 5 bases and the J gene lost 0 bases, with 17 bases spanning the gap. Germline CDR1 and CDR2: SEHNR and FQNEAQ (reference sequence). This CDR3 has 17 amino acids. This CDR3 reads CASSRISDPLAKNIQYF. The DNA for the CDR3 is TGTGCCAGCAGCCGTATATCGGACCCACTAGCCAAAAACATTCAGTACTTC.

The chain employs TRBV11-1 and TRBJ2-4, with D perhaps TRBD1 (5 bases). Germline CDR1 is SGHAT and CDR2 is FQDESV (reference sequence). Deletions cut 4 bases from V and 1 base from J, with 20 bases between. The CDR3 sequence is 18 residues long. The CDR3 DNA reads as TGTGCCAGCAGCTCGACTTCTTGGGGCGATTGGGCCAAAAACATTCAGTACTTC. Its protein product is CASSSTSWGDWAKNIQYF.

The chain uses TRBV4-3 and TRBJ2-2, with TRBD2 identical over 10 bases. There are 18 residues in the CDR3. Germline CDR1 and CDR2: LGHNA and YSLEER. J gave up 6 bases and V 0 bases, and 10 bases lay outside the gene matches. Written as DNA, the CDR3 is TGCGCCAGCAGCCAAGATTTGGGGCCTAGCGGGAGAGCCGGGGAGCTGTTTTTT. Protein sequence: CASSQDLGPSGRAGELFF.

The chain couples TRBV30 to TRBJ2-1; 7 nucleotides line up with TRBD2. Germline V CDR1 and CDR2: GTSNPN, SVGIG (reference sequence). V dropped 2 bases and J dropped 0; count of bases not matched to a gene: 7. This CDR3 has 16 residues. The CDR3: CAWSPTSPSSYNEQFF. The DNA of the CDR3 is TGTGCCTGGAGTCCGACTAGCCCCAGCTCCTACAATGAGCAGTTCTTC.

The chain joins TRBV20-1 to TRBJ2-5; TRBD1 agrees at 7 bases. J gave up 4 bases and V 3 bases, and 11 bases lay outside the gene matches. The CDR3 is 15 residues long. Germline CDR1 is DFQATT and CDR2 is SNEGSKA (reference sequence). The CDR3 DNA follows: TGCAGTGCTAGTAAGGGGGCGAACCAGGGAGAGACCCAGTACTTC. Its translation is CSASKGANQGETQYF.

This clonotype was seen a handful of times. V gene TRBV12-3 or TRBV12-4 combines with J gene TRBJ1-4, with D unresolved. There are 14 residues in the CDR3. V was trimmed by 3 bases and J by 2 bases, leaving 7 bases between them. The DNA for the CDR3 is TGTGCCAGCAGTTTGGGCAGCACTAATGAAAAACTGTTTTTT. Its protein is CASSLGSTNEKLFF.

This clonotype was seen repeatedly, ten times or more. The chain uses TRBV5-1 and TRBJ2-3, with D unclear. The CDR3 consists of 14 residues. V dropped 0 bases and J dropped 2 bases, with 7 bases sitting between them. The germline V gene encodes CDR1 SGHRS and CDR2 YFSETQ. CDR3 amino acids: CASSLDSVTDTQYF. Written as DNA, the CDR3 is TGCGCCAGCAGCTTGGACTCGGTCACAGATACGCAGTATTTT.

Ten or more counts support this clonotype. The V call is TRBV12-3 or TRBV12-4, the J call TRBJ2-1, with D perhaps matching TRBD1 or TRBD2 (5 bases each). This CDR3 contains 14 residues. V dropped 4 bases and J dropped 7 bases, with 14 bases sitting between them. The CDR3 DNA reads TGTGCCAGCAGTTGGGGTCGAGGGGCGAATGAGCAGTTCTTC. It is translated as CASSWGRGANEQFF.

This clonotype occurred a few times. This chain connects TRBV9 to TRBJ2-5; 8 nucleotides agree with TRBD2. The CDR3 sequence is 18 residues long. Germline trimming cut 6 bases from V and 6 bases from J; bases unmatched to any gene: 22. The germline CDR1 and CDR2 sequences are SGDLS and YYNGEE. CDR3 DNA sequence: TGTGCCAGCACTAAAGGGGCGGGGACTAGATATTTTTGGAAGACCCAGTACTTC. Amino acids: CASTKGAGTRYFWKTQYF.

The chain recombines TRBV20-1 with TRBJ2-7; TRBD2 matches at 14 bases. The germline CDR1 and CDR2 sequences are DFQATT and SNEGSKA (reference sequence). V dropped 0 bases and J dropped 2; count of bases not matched to a gene: 6. This CDR3 contains 17 residues. CDR3 DNA sequence: TGCAGTGCTAGAGAATACGGGGGACTAGCGGGAGCCTACGAGCAGTACTTC. It yields the protein CSAREYGGLAGAYEQYF.

The chain recombines TRBV2 with TRBJ1-6; D is undetermined. CDR3 size: 17 residues. The V gene lost 11 bases and the J gene lost 1 base, with 21 bases spanning the gap. Looked up from germline, CDR1 is SNHLY and CDR2 is FYNNEI. In DNA form, the CDR3 reads TGTGCCCTCTGTTTCGGTCCGGGAGGATCCTATAATTCACCCCTCCACTTT. Translating gives CALCFGPGGSYNSPLHF.

Only a few counts were recorded for this clonotype. The chain recombines TRBV5-1 with TRBJ2-5; TRBD1 aligns across 9 bases. The V and J ends lost 1 base and 5 bases, in that order; junction bases with no gene match: 3. This CDR3 region has 14 residues. Germline V lookup: CDR1 SGHRS, CDR2 YFSETQ. CDR3 in DNA: TGCGCCAGCAGCTTGTGGACAGGGGACGAGACCCAGTACTTC. Translated: CASSLWTGDETQYF.

The chain employs TRBV7-2 and TRBJ2-2; perhaps TRBD1 as D (8 bases). From germline, CDR1 is SGHTA and CDR2 FQGNSA. The CDR3 loop spans 16 amino acids. Trimming removed 5 bases at V and 0 bases at J, with 13 bases between. CDR3 amino acids: CASSPQGGPNTGELFF. The CDR3, as DNA: TGTGCCAGCAGCCCACAGGGGGGGCCGAACACCGGGGAGCTGTTTTTT.

Ten or more counts support this clonotype. One end of the junction varies from germline; a read error may be responsible. J is TRBJ2-1 and V is TRBV5-1; D might be TRBD2 (5 bases). This CDR3 spans 15 amino acids. Per germline, CDR1 SGHRS and CDR2 YFSETQ. The CDR3, as DNA: TGTGCCAGCAGTTTGGGGAGCGGCTCCTACAATGAGCAGTTCTTC. As protein: CASSLGSGSYNEQFF.

Only a few counts were recorded for this clonotype. The chain joins TRBV6-2 or TRBV6-3 to TRBJ1-1; 7 bases match TRBD1. The CDR3 covers 14 residues. V dropped 5 bases and J dropped 5; count of bases not matched to a gene: 8. Germline V gene sequence: CDR1 MNHEY, CDR2 SVGEGT. As DNA, the CDR3 is TGTGCCAGCAGTACCCGGACAGGACGTACTGAAGCTTTCTTT. Residues: CASSTRTGRTEAFF.

This clonotype was seen repeatedly, ten times or more. The chain uses TRBV29-1 and TRBJ1-1, with D hard to call. The CDR3 is 14 residues long. Trimming left V 5 bases short and J 3 bases short, with 16 bases between. Germline V CDR1 and CDR2: SQVTM, ANQGSEA. The CDR3 nucleotides are TGCAGCGTTTGTTGGGAGGGCGGTGACACTGAAGCTTTCTTT. This encodes CSVCWEGGDTEAFF.

The chain has TRBV4-3 and TRBJ2-1; 11 bases map to TRBD1. The junction had 3 bases not matched to a gene; V was cut back by 4 bases and J by 7 bases. The CDR3 has 14 residues. Per germline, CDR1 LGHNA and CDR2 YSLEER. CDR3 DNA sequence: TGCGCCAGCAGCCTGGGACAGGGGGGGAATGAGCAGTTCTTC. Encoded protein: CASSLGQGGNEQFF.

In this sample, this clonotype turned up a few times. The chain uses TRBV2 and TRBJ1-5; the D is unclear. V was pared by 6 bases and J by 0 bases, with 12 bases between. The V gene's germline CDR1 is SNHLY and CDR2 FYNNEI. The CDR3 consists of 15 residues. The CDR3 sequence: CASSSHEHSNQPQHF. Here the CDR3 DNA reads TGTGCCAGCAGCTCACACGAGCATAGCAATCAGCCCCAGCATTTT.

This clonotype occurred many times. The chain has TRBV4-2 and TRBJ2-3; unclear D gene. V was clipped by 0 bases and J by 0 bases, with 4 bases between them. From germline, CDR1 is LGHNA and CDR2 YNFKEQ. CDR3 length: 14 residues. This chain's CDR3 is CASSQDRSTDTQYF. For the CDR3, the DNA is TGTGCCAGCAGCCAAGATCGTAGCACAGATACGCAGTATTTT.

This clonotype occurred a few times. This sequence joins TRBV20-1 and TRBJ1-1, with 7 bases that match TRBD1. V lost 7 bases, J lost 0 bases, and 5 bases stayed unmatched. This CDR3 has 13 amino acids. The V gene's germline CDR1 is DFQATT and CDR2 SNEGSKA (reference sequence). The CDR3 sequence is CSVTQGLNTEAFF. CDR3 bases: TGCAGTGTTACACAGGGGTTGAACACTGAAGCTTTCTTT.

This chain joins TRBV4-3 and TRBJ1-1; the D is unclear. This CDR3 region has 16 residues. The V gene's germline CDR1 is LGHNA and CDR2 YSLEER. Trimming removed 0 bases at V and 4 bases at J, with 15 bases between. CDR3 in amino acids: CASSQDMGGGSTEAFF. The CDR3 DNA reads as TGCGCCAGCAGCCAAGATATGGGTGGCGGGTCCACTGAAGCTTTCTTT.

This rearrangement joins TRBV2 to TRBJ1-1; the match to TRBD1 covers 7 bases. CDR1 SNHLY and CDR2 FYNNEI come from the germline V gene. Trimming took 6 bases from V and 5 from J; bases not matched to a gene: 9. The CDR3 has 14 amino acids. CDR3 sequence: CASSSDRALTEAFF. The CDR3 region has the DNA TGTGCCAGCAGCTCCGACAGGGCCCTGACTGAAGCTTTCTTT.

The chain carries TRBV5-1 and TRBJ1-2; TRBD1 is a possible D gene (5 bases). The V end lost 4 bases, the J end lost 2 bases, and 12 bases lay between the germline ends. The CDR3 sequence is 14 residues long. CDR1 and CDR2 (germline): SGHRS, YFSETQ. The CDR3 loop is CASSDGHANYGYTF. CDR3 coding DNA: TGCGCCAGCAGCGACGGACACGCAAACTATGGCTACACCTTC.

This clonotype was counted only a few times. This chain connects TRBV5-4 to TRBJ2-2; D uncertain. Germline loops: CDR1 SGHNT, CDR2 YYREEE (reference sequence). The CDR3 contains 16 residues. The V gene lost 1 base and the J gene lost 1 base, with 11 bases spanning the gap. The CDR3: CASSLQTAVNTGELFF. The CDR3 bases are TGTGCCAGCAGCTTGCAAACAGCCGTGAACACCGGGGAGCTGTTTTTT.